Presented here are 21 T cell receptor beta chains from one specimen sequenced in a study of T-cell memory formation after mild COVID-19. TCRdb ran MiXCR on the 5' RACE reads and lists one entry per CDR3 protein. The table lists a few hundred thousand distinct CDR3 sequences, roughly 9.4% of them singletons. The sequencing sample was made of PBMCs or a T cell subset sorted from them (not recorded which). These receptors all come from a man aged 18-30 years who had mild COVID-19 (a few samples of this study predate the infection). Cell type and time point are not known.

In this sample, this clonotype turned up a few times. The chain employs TRBV4-1 and TRBJ1-5; D gene ambiguous. The CDR3 contains 14 residues. V was trimmed by 1 base and J by 2 bases, leaving 6 bases between them. Germline lookup yields CDR1 MGHRA and CDR2 YSYEKL. The CDR3 sequence is CASSQAPGNQPQHF. Here the CDR3 DNA reads TGCGCCAGCAGCCAAGCACCGGGCAATCAGCCCCAGCATTTT.

This clonotype was detected ten times or more. This chain links TRBV29-1 with TRBJ2-5, with D maybe TRBD1 (5 bases). This CDR3 contains 14 residues. With 5 bases removed from V and 5 bases from J, the gap between germline ends came to 18 bases. Germline V lookup: CDR1 SQVTM, CDR2 ANQGSEA. CDR3 in DNA: TGCAGCGTTCCTCCCCTTCAGGGTAGGGAGACCCAGTACTTC. Its protein is CSVPPLQGRETQYF.

The table lists this clonotype with many counts. The V and J genes are TRBV12-3 or TRBV12-4 and TRBJ2-7, with D possibly being TRBD1 (5 bases). The CDR3 length is 13 residues. With 4 bases removed from V and 1 base from J, the gap between germline ends came to 8 bases. The chain's CDR3 is CASSWGLSYEQYF. The CDR3 DNA reads TGTGCCAGCAGTTGGGGCCTTTCCTACGAGCAGTACTTC.

The chain couples TRBV7-9 to TRBJ1-3, with D possibly being TRBD1 (5 bases). V lost 5 bases, J lost 6 bases, and 8 bases lay in between. Germline CDR1 reads SEHNR; CDR2 reads FQNEAQ (reference sequence). The CDR3 consists of 12 residues. CDR3 nucleotide sequence: TGTGCCAGCAGCGGGGCTCTAAACACCATATATTTT. It yields the protein CASSGALNTIYF. Complete variable domain (other parts from reference TRBV7-9 and TRBJ1-3): DTGVSQNPRHKITKRGQNVTFRCDPISEHNRLYWYRQTLGQGPEFLTYFQNEAQLEKSRLLSDRFSAERPKGSFSTLEIQRTEQGDSAMYLCASSGALNTIYFGEGSWLTVV.

The rearrangement links TRBV29-1 to TRBJ2-6; 7 bases agree with TRBD2. After removal of 3 bases from V and 16 bases from J, the junction contained 15 bases not matched to a gene. CDR1 and CDR2 from the germline V gene are SQVTM and ANQGSEA. CDR3 length equals 14 residues. The chain's CDR3 is CSVEGLNDTPGLTF. DNA for the CDR3: TGCAGCGTTGAGGGACTAAATGACACTCCAGGGCTGACTTTC.

The genes are TRBV24-1 and TRBJ1-2; D unresolved. Trimming pared 4 bases from V and 7 bases from J, leaving 12 bases between. CDR1 and CDR2 (germline): KGHDR, SFDVKD. The CDR3 is made up of 13 amino acids. Here the CDR3 reads CATSDREGSGYTF. CDR3 bases: TGTGCCACCAGTGACCGGGAGGGTAGTGGCTACACCTTC.

This clonotype was counted a few times. The genes are TRBV9 and TRBJ1-4; TRBD1 agrees at 7 bases. The V and J ends lost 4 bases and 6 bases, in that order; junction bases with no gene match: 9. Germline assignment: CDR1 SGDLS and CDR2 YYNGEE. The CDR3 contains 15 residues. The CDR3 bases are TGTGCCAGCAGCACCCAGACAGGGAGGGATGAAAAACTGTTTTTT. Amino acids: CASSTQTGRDEKLFF.

This clonotype has more than one count but fewer than ten. V and J are TRBV5-1 and TRBJ2-5; either TRBD1 or TRBD2 may supply D (5 bases each). This CDR3 spans 13 amino acids. The V end lost 5 bases, the J end lost 0 bases, and 8 bases lay between the germline ends. CDR1 is SGHRS, CDR2 YFSETQ, per germline. In nucleotides, the CDR3 is TGCGCCAGCAGGACGGGACACCAAGAGACCCAGTACTTC. It specifies CASRTGHQETQYF.

V usage is TRBV6-1 and J usage is TRBJ2-7; D not resolved. The germline V gene has CDR1 MNHNS and CDR2 SASEGT. The CDR3 is made up of 14 amino acids. V lost 6 bases to trimming and J lost 5 bases, with 17 bases between them. The CDR3 DNA sequence: TGTGCCAGCAGGGCCAGGCTTACAAGCGACGAGCAGTACTTC. Translated: CASRARLTSDEQYF.

The table lists this clonotype with a few counts. V is TRBV6-1 and J is TRBJ2-5; 7 bases line up with TRBD2. Per germline, CDR1 MNHNS and CDR2 SASEGT. V dropped 8 bases and J dropped 1; count of bases not matched to a gene: 7. CDR3 size: 14 residues. DNA of the CDR3: TGTGCCAGCCATTTTACTAGCGCCCAAGAGACCCAGTACTTC. Protein sequence: CASHFTSAQETQYF.

The V call is TRBV12-3 or TRBV12-4, the J call TRBJ2-1; TRBD1 matches 7 bases. V dropped 4 bases and J dropped 7; count of bases not matched to a gene: 4. The CDR3 is 13 residues long. DNA for the CDR3: TGTGCCAGCAGTTCAACGACAGGGAATGAGCAGTTCTTC. It yields the protein CASSSTTGNEQFF.

The J gene is TRBJ1-1, the V gene TRBV10-3; D is ambiguous. The CDR3 runs 13 residues. Germline V gene sequence: CDR1 ENHRY, CDR2 SYGVKD. Trimming took 6 bases from V and 3 from J, leaving 11 bases between them. The CDR3: CAIRSIEDTEAFF. The CDR3 region has the DNA TGTGCCATCAGGTCGATCGAGGACACTGAAGCTTTCTTT.

This clonotype was picked up a small number of times. One junction end disagrees with the germline gene, perhaps due to a read error. The chain's CDR3 is CASSETPGTSLF. In DNA, the CDR3 is TGTGCCAGCAGTGAGACCCCCGGGACTAGTCTGTTC. This chain connects TRBV25-1 to TRBJ2-7; 8 nucleotides agree with TRBD2. Germline V gives CDR1 MGHDK, CDR2 SYGVNS. The CDR3 consists of 12 residues.

The table lists this clonotype with many counts. The J gene is TRBJ1-5, the V gene TRBV7-2; TRBD1 aligns across 8 bases. V was clipped by 5 bases and J by 5 bases; unmatched bases: 2. Germline CDR1 reads SGHTA; CDR2 reads FQGNSA. The CDR3 extends over 13 amino acids. The CDR3 DNA reads as TGTGCCAGCAGCCCGACAGGGGATCAGCCCCAGCATTTT. Its protein product is CASSPTGDQPQHF.

The chain employs TRBV12-3 or TRBV12-4 and TRBJ2-1; the D gene is possibly TRBD1 (6 bases). V was cut by 5 bases and J by 4 bases, with 12 bases left in between. The CDR3 runs to 14 residues. In nucleotides, the CDR3 is TGTGCCAGCAGTACAGGGTACCTATACAATGAGCAGTTCTTC. Translating gives CASSTGYLYNEQFF.

This clonotype showed up just a few times. This chain uses TRBV4-1 with TRBJ1-2, with 8 bases fitting TRBD1. The CDR3 is 16 residues long. Germline V gene data show CDR1 as MGHRA and CDR2 as YSYEKL. The V segment lost 0 bases and the J segment 2 bases; nucleotides outside the gene matches: 5. CDR3 sequence reads: CASSQDRDRSNYGYTF. CDR3 bases: TGCGCCAGCAGCCAAGATCGGGACAGGTCGAACTATGGCTACACCTTC.

This clonotype was counted only a few times. This rearrangement joins TRBV11-2 to TRBJ2-4; a possible D gene is TRBD2 (5 bases). Germline CDR1 and CDR2: SGHAT and FQNNGV. V lost 5 bases and J 0 bases, leaving 11 bases between the germline ends. The CDR3 runs 15 residues. The CDR3 DNA is TGTGCCAGCAGCCCTGCCGGGGTAGCCAAAAACATTCAGTACTTC. Translated, it gives CASSPAGVAKNIQYF.

V usage is TRBV28 and J usage is TRBJ2-7; 9 bases agree with TRBD2. The CDR3 runs to 13 residues. The V gene end was trimmed by 3 bases and the J gene end by 9 bases; junction bases not matched to a gene: 6. The germline CDR1 and CDR2 sequences are MDHEN and SYDVKM. CDR3 in DNA: TGTGCCAGCAGTTTCCTAGCGGGGAAAACGCAGTACGTC. Amino acids: CASSFLAGKTQYV.

The rearrangement links TRBV19 to TRBJ2-2; 7 nucleotides line up with TRBD1. V lost 7 bases, J lost 2 bases, and 10 bases stayed unmatched. This CDR3 is 16 amino acids long. Germline V gives CDR1 LNHDA, CDR2 SQIVND (reference sequence). The CDR3 DNA reads as TGTGCCAGTACCGACAGGGTCGGGGCAAACACCGGGGAGCTGTTTTTT. Protein: CASTDRVGANTGELFF.

The rearrangement joins TRBV5-1 to TRBJ2-6; D remains ambiguous. Trimming removed 0 bases from V and 2 bases from J, with 9 bases in between. The CDR3 is made up of 16 amino acids. Germline V lookup: CDR1 SGHRS, CDR2 YFSETQ. The CDR3 DNA reads TGCGCCAGCAGCTTGGAGGGTCAGACTGGGGCCAACGTCCTGACTTTC. As protein: CASSLEGQTGANVLTF.

This clonotype was counted a few times. The J gene is TRBJ2-7, the V gene TRBV18, with unresolved D. The CDR3 loop spans 14 amino acids. The germline gives CDR1 KGHSH, CDR2 LQKENI. Trimming took 0 bases from V and 4 from J, leaving 10 bases between them. CDR3 in amino acids: CASSPPVPSYEQYV. The CDR3 region has the DNA TGTGCCAGCTCACCACCTGTCCCCAGTTACGAGCAGTACGTC.